These 23 T cell receptor beta chains originate from one sample sequenced in a study of CXCR3-negative and CXCR3-positive naive CD8 T cells. Which antigens these TCRs recognize remains unknown. The libraries of TRB cDNA were constructed through 5' RACE using UMI labels. With the 5' RACE reads reprocessed, TCRdb shows one record per CDR3 protein and no DNA. Recorded for this sample: roughly 130,000 distinct CDR3 sequences. Points from the study as a whole: A higher hydrophobicity marked the TRB CDR3s of CXCR3-positive naive cells versus CXCR3-negative naive cells.

The specimen was naive CXCR3+ CD8+ T cells from blood. The subset here: CD45RO-CCR7+CD27+CD95- naive CD8+ T cells expressing CXCR3 (TNR3+). These receptors were collected from a human donor in good health. Some clones in this sample may be carry-over from other donors' samples.

V gene TRBV19 combines with J gene TRBJ1-5; with no DNA, the TCRdb D assignment of TRBD1 cannot be verified. Germline assignment: CDR1 LNHDA and CDR2 SQIVND (reference sequence). This CDR3 contains 16 residues. The CDR3 region is CASSTWTGYSYQPQHF.

The J gene is TRBJ2-7, the V gene TRBV29-1. The germline gives CDR1 SQVTM, CDR2 ANQGSEA. This CDR3 is built from 12 residues. CDR3: CSVASLTYEQYF.

The J gene is TRBJ1-2, the V gene TRBV14. Germline V gene sequence: CDR1 SGHDN, CDR2 FVKESK. The CDR3 has 15 amino acids. CDR3: CASSQDLAGDYGYTF.

The chain has TRBV7-9 and TRBJ1-1; with no DNA, the TCRdb D assignment of TRBD1 cannot be verified. CDR3 length: 15 amino acids. The V gene's germline CDR1 is SEHNR and CDR2 FQNEAQ (reference sequence). The CDR3 spells CASSPAGTENTEAFF.

The V and J genes are TRBV12-3 or TRBV12-4 and TRBJ2-1; the D gene TCRdb calls, TRBD1, cannot be checked with no DNA. CDR3 length: 11 amino acids. The chain's CDR3 is CASSLGADTFF.

The chain couples TRBV29-1 to TRBJ1-1. Germline-derived CDR1 and CDR2 are SQVTM and ANQGSEA. The CDR3 consists of 11 residues. CDR3 region: CSALGNTEAFF.

The V call is TRBV3-1, the J call TRBJ1-2; TCRdb returns TRBD1, unconfirmable since there is no DNA. Per germline, CDR1 LGHDT and CDR2 YNNKEL (reference sequence). The CDR3 extends over 17 amino acids. CDR3 sequence reads: CASSPGPPTGGIGGYTF.

This chain connects TRBV14 to TRBJ2-7. Germline V gene lookup returns CDR1 SGHDN and CDR2 FVKESK. The CDR3 sequence is 13 residues long. CDR3 residues: CASSQGLAYEQYF.

This sequence joins TRBV10-3 and TRBJ2-1; TCRdb calls TRBD2, which cannot be checked without DNA. CDR3 length: 21 residues. Germline V gene lookup returns CDR1 ENHRY and CDR2 SYGVKD. CDR3 amino acids: CAISESSGYPSSQHPYNEQFF.

The rearrangement links TRBV25-1 to TRBJ2-1; the TCRdb call, TRBD1, lacks DNA for checking. Germline assignment: CDR1 MGHDK and CDR2 SYGVNS. The CDR3 spans 13 residues. This CDR3 reads CASSELGADEQFF.

V gene TRBV6-2 or TRBV6-3 combines with J gene TRBJ2-3. CDR1 and CDR2 from the germline V gene are MNHEY and SVGEGT. CDR3 length: 14 residues. Here the CDR3 reads CARSSPNNKDTQYF.

The V gene is TRBV28, the J gene TRBJ1-1; TCRdb proposes TRBD1, but this gene call is untestable without DNA. The CDR3 is 18 residues long. Germline CDR1 reads MDHEN; CDR2 reads SYDVKM. This chain's CDR3 is CASSFIGTGGAWNTEAFF.

CDR3: CASSSGQLTDTQYF. The V and J genes are TRBV27 and TRBJ2-3; the D call from TCRdb, TRBD1, cannot be confirmed without DNA. CDR3 size: 14 residues. CDR1 is MNHEY, CDR2 SMNVEV, per germline (reference sequence).

The chain has TRBV28 and TRBJ1-1; TCRdb's assignment of TRBD1 cannot be checked, as there is no DNA. In germline, CDR1 is MDHEN, CDR2 SYDVKM. This CDR3 region has 14 residues. CDR3 in amino acids: CASSPRLMNTEAFF.

V is TRBV14 and J is TRBJ2-3. Germline lookup yields CDR1 SGHDN and CDR2 FVKESK. The CDR3 is 14 amino acids. CDR3: CASSQGLSTDTQYF. Supplemented by reference TRBV14 and TRBJ2-3, the full variable domain reads EAGVTQFPSHSVIEKGQTVTLRCDPISGHDNLYWYRRVMGKEIKFLLHFVKESKQDESGMPNNRFLAERTGGTYSTLKVQPAELEDSGVYFCASSQGLSTDTQYFGPGTRLTVL.

V is TRBV9 and J is TRBJ2-2; without DNA, the TCRdb call of TRBD1 cannot be checked. Germline-derived CDR1 and CDR2 are SGDLS and YYNGEE. This CDR3 region has 15 residues. The CDR3 spells CASSPRTGNTGELFF.

The J gene is TRBJ1-2, the V gene TRBV29-1. CDR3 size: 13 residues. Germline V CDR1 and CDR2: SQVTM, ANQGSEA. This CDR3 reads CSVEGVPSYGYTF.

The chain combines TRBV10-3 with TRBJ1-1. The CDR3 has 12 amino acids. Germline V CDR1 and CDR2: ENHRY, SYGVKD. The CDR3 region is CAISDMGTEAFF.

The chain is built from TRBV27 and TRBJ2-1. CDR1 MNHEY and CDR2 SMNVEV come from the germline V gene (reference sequence). This CDR3 contains 14 residues. CDR3 loop: CASTFLTASNEQFF.

The CDR3 spells CASSGRQGINYGYTF. V is TRBV13 and J is TRBJ1-2; TCRdb outputs TRBD1, but without DNA this stays unchecked. CDR3 length: 15 residues. CDR1 and CDR2 (germline): PRHDT, FYEKMQ (reference sequence).

The chain recombines TRBV10-3 with TRBJ2-1; TCRdb's D call, TRBD1, is unchecked because there is no DNA. The CDR3 loop spans 11 amino acids. From germline, CDR1 is ENHRY and CDR2 SYGVKD. CDR3 protein: CAISETEGQFF.

The chain recombines TRBV28 with TRBJ1-2; there is no DNA to check the TCRdb D call of TRBD1. Germline CDR1 is MDHEN and CDR2 is SYDVKM. This CDR3 is built from 15 residues. The CDR3 is CASSFLGDLNYGYTF.

The V and J genes are TRBV7-9 and TRBJ1-2; TCRdb's D gene call, TRBD1, goes unchecked for lack of DNA. In germline, CDR1 is SEHNR, CDR2 FQNEAQ (reference sequence). The CDR3 loop spans 14 amino acids. This CDR3 reads CASSLGQDLYGYTF. Full variable domain (outside the CDR3, taken from reference TRBV7-9 and TRBJ1-2): DTGVSQNPRHKITKRGQNVTFRCDPISEHNRLYWYRQTLGQGPEFLTYFQNEAQLEKSRLLSDRFSAERPKGSFSTLEIQRTEQGDSAMYLCASSLGQDLYGYTFGSGTRLTVV.